A selection of T cell receptor beta chains follows, all from one sample in a study of shared clonotypes between healthy human individuals. TCRdb's copy holds only in-frame clones and misses some; the assay was immunoSEQ multiplex PCR. The sample holds more than 2 million clones, over 85% seen once. The material sequenced was naive CD4+ T cells sorted from blood. The receptors were sampled from a man aged 18 to 30 in good health. Both conserved end residues are part of each CDR3. A D gene is named only where the DNA matches it firmly.

V gene: TRBV29-1
J gene: TRBJ2-1
D gene: NA
CDR3 DNA: TGCAGCGTTGTGGGACTGCAGAATGAGCAGTTCTTC
CDR3 protein: CSVVGLQNEQFF

V gene: TRBV2
J gene: TRBJ2-3
D gene: NA
CDR3 DNA: TGTGCCAGGGGGTGGAAGGGTACGGGCACAGATACGCAGTATTTT
CDR3 protein: CARGWKGTGTDTQYF

V gene: TRBV28
J gene: TRBJ1-3
D gene: NA
CDR3 DNA: TGTGCCAGCAGTTTATGGGTCCCTTTTTCTGGAAACACCATATATTTT
CDR3 protein: CASSLWVPFSGNTIYF

V gene: TRBV29-1
J gene: TRBJ2-5
D gene: NA
CDR3 DNA: TGCAGCTTCCTGGGGGGGCGCCAAGAGACCCAGTACTTC
CDR3 protein: CSFLGGRQETQYF

V gene: TRBV10-3
J gene: TRBJ1-5
D gene: NA
CDR3 DNA: TGTGCCATCAGTGAGTCCCGGATCAGGTTGAATCAGCCCCAGCATTTT
CDR3 protein: CAISESRIRLNQPQHF

V gene: TRBV9
J gene: TRBJ2-7
D gene: TRBD1
CDR3 DNA: TGTGCCAGCAGCGTAGGGGACAGGGTACGGGAGCAGTACTTC
CDR3 protein: CASSVGDRVREQYF

V gene: TRBV7-9
J gene: TRBJ2-3
D gene: TRBD2
CDR3 DNA: TGTGCCAGCAGCTTCTCTGGACTAGCGGCAGATACGCAGTATTTT
CDR3 protein: CASSFSGLAADTQYF

V gene: TRBV7-8
J gene: TRBJ1-3
D gene: NA
CDR3 DNA: TGTGCCAGCAGCTTAGCGCGGACGGGTGGAAACACCATATATTTT
CDR3 protein: CASSLARTGGNTIYF

V gene: TRBV7-9
J gene: TRBJ2-5
D gene: NA
CDR3 DNA: TGTGCCAGCAGCTTAAGCGCGGGGCGTCGCGGGGAGACCCAGTACTTC
CDR3 protein: CASSLSAGRRGETQYF

V gene: TRBV29-1
J gene: TRBJ1-2
D gene: NA
CDR3 DNA: TGCAGCGTTGGTACAGGGTATGGCTACACCTTC
CDR3 protein: CSVGTGYGYTF

V gene: TRBV6-1
J gene: TRBJ1-2
D gene: NA
CDR3 DNA: TGTGCCAGCAGTGAAGCGCACGGGGCTAACTATGGCTACACCTTC
CDR3 protein: CASSEAHGANYGYTF